This entry lists 28 T cell receptor beta chains sequenced from one sample in a study of cytomegalovirus exposure and HLA in healthy donors. Both 60 Vbeta primers and 13 Jbeta primers went into the PCR. Sequencing was performed with immunoSEQ multiplex PCR; in TCRdb, only in-frame clones are kept and a portion is missing. Of more than 85,000 clones in the sample, around 80% are singletons; the top ten hold over 5%. Source material: PBMCs. Receptors originate from a man aged 18 to 29 in good health and CMV-seronegative.

V and J are TRBV5-5 and TRBJ1-1; maybe TRBD1 (5 bases). The ends were cut back, 0 bases at V and 0 bases at J, with 9 bases in the middle. This CDR3 region has 15 residues. Germline V lookup: CDR1 SGHKS, CDR2 YYEKEE (reference sequence). As DNA, the CDR3 is TGTGCCAGCAGCTTGGCCCCAGGGTTGAACACTGAAGCTTTCTTT. Translated, it gives CASSLAPGLNTEAFF.

A note on this clone: The sample holds other DNA sequences that translate to the same CDR3. This chain connects TRBV27 to TRBJ2-7; 10 bases fit TRBD1. Germline V gene lookup returns CDR1 MNHEY and CDR2 SMNVEV (reference sequence). The CDR3 has 14 residues. The ends lost 3 bases at V and 4 bases at J; junction bases unmatched: 3. CDR3 DNA sequence: TGTGCCAGCAGTTTCCGGGACAGGGGTTACGAGCAGTACTTC. Protein sequence: CASSFRDRGYEQYF.

This chain connects TRBV9 to TRBJ2-1; 7 positions agree with TRBD2. The CDR3 covers 15 residues. After removal of 7 bases from V and 8 bases from J, the junction contained 15 bases not matched to a gene. Germline lookup yields CDR1 SGDLS and CDR2 YYNGEE. The CDR3 sequence is CASCSSGDRRDEQFF. Written as DNA, the CDR3 is TGTGCCAGCTGCTCTAGCGGAGATAGGAGGGATGAGCAGTTCTTC.

This chain uses TRBV27 with TRBJ2-1, with 8 bases identical to TRBD2. Germline loops: CDR1 MNHEY, CDR2 SMNVEV (reference sequence). J was trimmed by 3 bases and V by 0 bases; bases with no gene match: 10. The CDR3 has 18 residues. The CDR3 DNA is TGTGCCAGCAGTTTATCCACCCCAGCGGGAGTGGACTACAATGAGCAGTTCTTC. The encoded protein is CASSLSTPAGVDYNEQFF.

The V gene is TRBV11-3, the J gene TRBJ2-5; 7 positions match TRBD2. V trimming: 5 bases; J trimming: 1 base; junction bases outside the gene matches: 10. Germline loops: CDR1 SGHNT, CDR2 YENEEA. This CDR3 has 16 amino acids. The CDR3 protein is CASSPQILAVQETQYF. The CDR3 DNA sequence: TGTGCCAGCAGCCCTCAGATTCTAGCGGTCCAAGAGACCCAGTACTTC. Drawing the rest from reference TRBV11-3 and TRBJ2-5, the complete variable domain is EAGVVQSPRYKIIEKKQPVAFWCNPISGHNTLYWYLQNLGQGPELLIRYENEEAVDDSQLPKDRFSAERLKGVDSTLKIQPAELGDSAVYLCASSPQILAVQETQYFGPGTRLLVL.

The chain uses TRBV5-6 and TRBJ2-1, with D possibly being TRBD2 (6 bases). Between the trimmed V and J ends, which lost 3 bases and 6 bases, there was a span of 13 bases. Germline V CDR1 and CDR2: SGHDT, YYEEEE. This CDR3 contains 14 residues. The CDR3 sequence: CASSSTLALNEQFF. Written as DNA, the CDR3 is TGTGCCAGCAGCTCCACCCTAGCGCTCAATGAGCAGTTCTTC.

DNA for the CDR3: TGTGCCAGCGGACCCGGGACACGCACAGATACGCAGTATTTT. Translation: CASGPGTRTDTQYF. The chain combines TRBV2 with TRBJ2-3; perhaps TRBD1 as D (6 bases). The CDR3 has 14 residues. Germline V gene sequence: CDR1 SNHLY, CDR2 FYNNEI. V lost 8 bases, J lost 1 base, and 13 bases lay in between. The variable domain in full, completed from reference TRBV2 and TRBJ2-3, reads EPEVTQTPSHQVTQMGQEVILRCVPISNHLYFYWYRQILGQKVEFLVSFYNNEISEKSEIFDDQFSVERPDGSNFTLKIRSTKLEDSAMYFCASGPGTRTDTQYFGPGTRLTVL.

The gene calls are TRBV19 and TRBJ1-1, with D possibly TRBD1 on 6 matching bases. The germline gives CDR1 LNHDA, CDR2 SQIVND (reference sequence). V lost 8 bases and J lost 12, with 22 bases in between. CDR3 length equals 13 residues. The CDR3 DNA reads as TGTGCCAGTGGCTCCGGACAGCTACTGCGGACTTTCTTT. Translation: CASGSGQLLRTFF. Full variable domain (missing parts from reference TRBV19 and TRBJ1-1): DGGITQSPKYLFRKEGQNVTLSCEQNLNHDAMYWYRQDPGQGLRLIYYSQIVNDFQKGDIAEGYSVSREKKESFPLTVTSAQKNPTAFYLCASGSGQLLRTFFGQGTRLTVV.

The rearrangement links TRBV9 to TRBJ2-1; a weak D match, TRBD1 (6 bases). Per germline, CDR1 SGDLS and CDR2 YYNGEE. Trimming shortened V by 3 bases and J by 5 bases, and 15 bases separated the two germline ends. CDR3 length equals 15 residues. CDR3 sequence: CASSAPGVFNNEQFF. CDR3 DNA: TGTGCCAGCAGCGCTCCAGGGGTCTTTAACAATGAGCAGTTCTTC. Using reference TRBV9 and TRBJ2-1 for the parts outside the CDR3, the full variable domain is DSGVTQTPKHLITATGQRVTLRCSPRSGDLSVYWYQQSLDQGLQFLIQYYNGEERAKGNILERFSAQQFPDLHSELNLSSLELGDSALYFCASSAPGVFNNEQFFGPGTRLTVL.

CDR3 region: CASRGQMNTEAFF. As DNA, the CDR3 is TGTGCCAGCAGGGGGCAAATGAACACTGAAGCTTTCTTT. The genes are TRBV19 and TRBJ1-1, with 8 nucleotides matching TRBD1. Unmatched junction bases numbered 3, after V lost 9 bases and J lost 0 bases. There are 13 residues in the CDR3. Germline values: CDR1 LNHDA, CDR2 SQIVND (reference sequence).

This chain links TRBV10-2 with TRBJ1-1; D may be TRBD1 (6 bases). Trimming removed 7 bases at V and 8 bases at J, with 20 bases between. CDR1 is WSHSY, CDR2 SAAADI, per germline. The CDR3 totals 14 residues. The CDR3 DNA follows: TGCGCCAGCACTCTCGGACGGCGGGGGCGGGAAGCTTTCTTT. It translates to CASTLGRRGREAFF.

The gene calls are TRBV9 and TRBJ1-5, with D possibly being TRBD1 (5 bases). V lost 0 bases and J 7 bases, leaving 14 bases between the germline ends. Germline values: CDR1 SGDLS, CDR2 YYNGEE. This CDR3 is built from 15 residues. The CDR3, as DNA: TGTGCCAGCAGCGTAGGGGGCAGCCTGGGGCAGCCCCAGCATTTT. It yields the protein CASSVGGSLGQPQHF.

This chain joins TRBV14 and TRBJ2-5; D is undetermined. Germline values: CDR1 SGHDN, CDR2 FVKESK. The ends were cut back, 0 bases at V and 7 bases at J, with 18 bases in the middle. This CDR3 comprises 16 residues. As DNA, the CDR3 is TGTGCCAGCAGCCAAGAGGCGGAGTGGGTCAGTGGGACCCAGTACTTC. Its protein product is CASSQEAEWVSGTQYF.

This chain uses TRBV7-3 with TRBJ2-3, with TRBD2 matching 14 bases. V lost 5 bases, J lost 3 bases, and 7 bases stayed unmatched. The CDR3 runs 17 residues. Germline V CDR1 and CDR2: SGHTA, FQGTGA. The CDR3 DNA sequence: TGTGCCAGCAGCCCGAGGACTAGCGGGGGGAATACAGATACGCAGTATTTT. It codes for CASSPRTSGGNTDTQYF.

This chain links TRBV7-2 with TRBJ1-2; D is unresolved. The CDR3 contains 14 residues. Germline V gene data show CDR1 as SGHTA and CDR2 as FQGNSA. V lost 4 bases and J 6 bases, leaving 15 bases between the germline ends. CDR3 in DNA: TGTGCCAGCAGCTCCTGGACGGAGGGTAATGGCTACACCTTC. It encodes CASSSWTEGNGYTF.

The V and J genes are TRBV19 and TRBJ2-2; D uncertain. V gave up 0 bases and J gave up 6 bases, with 11 bases separating them. This CDR3 region has 15 residues. Germline CDR1 reads LNHDA; CDR2 reads SQIVND (reference sequence). The CDR3 reads CASSIDSPIPGELFF. CDR3 coding DNA: TGTGCCAGTAGTATAGATTCTCCTATCCCCGGGGAGCTGTTTTTT.

The CDR3 protein is CASSLASSGRALYEQYF. Written as DNA, the CDR3 is TGTGCCAGCAGCTTAGCGAGTAGCGGGAGGGCCCTCTACGAGCAGTACTTC. The chain joins TRBV7-9 to TRBJ2-7; 11 bases fit TRBD2. The CDR3 spans 17 residues. Germline values: CDR1 SEHNR, CDR2 FQNEAQ (reference sequence). After removal of 0 bases from V and 3 bases from J, the junction contained 7 bases not matched to a gene. Combining the CDR3 with reference TRBV7-9 and TRBJ2-7 gives the whole variable domain DTGVSQNPRHKITKRGQNVTFRCDPISEHNRLYWYRQTLGQGPEFLTYFQNEAQLEKSRLLSDRFSAERPKGSFSTLEIQRTEQGDSAMYLCASSLASSGRALYEQYFGPGTRLTVT.

The V gene is TRBV5-1, the J gene TRBJ1-1; TRBD1 agrees at 10 bases. This CDR3 is built from 17 residues. V gave up 4 bases and J gave up 0 bases; unmatched junction bases: 9. CDR1 SGHRS and CDR2 YFSETQ come from the germline V gene. The CDR3 nucleotides read TGCGCCAGCAGCCGGGGGACAGGGGCCTGGATGAACACTGAAGCTTTCTTT. Amino acids: CASSRGTGAWMNTEAFF.

This clone has a single count. This chain links TRBV28 with TRBJ2-3, with 7 bases identical to TRBD2. The CDR3 contains 13 residues. Germline CDR1 and CDR2: MDHEN and SYDVKM. V trimming: 8 bases; J trimming: 2 bases; junction bases outside the gene matches: 4. The CDR3 coding sequence is TGTGCCAGCCGGGACTACCCCACAGATACGCAGTATTTT. This codes for CASRDYPTDTQYF.

V usage is TRBV2 and J usage is TRBJ2-3; TRBD2 aligns across 10 bases. Trimming removed 4 bases from V and 0 bases from J; junction bases left unmatched: 10. Germline CDR1 is SNHLY and CDR2 is FYNNEI. The CDR3 runs 18 residues. The CDR3 DNA sequence: TGTGCCAGCAGTGTTGGGCTAGCGGGAGCCCTAAGCACAGATACGCAGTATTTT. Translated: CASSVGLAGALSTDTQYF.

The chain combines TRBV28 with TRBJ2-7; possibly TRBD2 for D (6 bases). Germline V lookup: CDR1 MDHEN, CDR2 SYDVKM. The CDR3 covers 14 residues. V lost 1 base, J lost 0 bases, and 7 bases lay in between. The CDR3 here is CASSLSGSSYEQYF. The CDR3 DNA follows: TGTGCCAGCAGTTTATCCGGGAGCTCCTACGAGCAGTACTTC.

This chain connects TRBV7-9 to TRBJ1-1; 12 positions match TRBD1. V shed 7 bases, J shed 5 bases, and the junction held 11 bases outside the gene matches. Germline V lookup: CDR1 SEHNR, CDR2 FQNEAQ (reference sequence). This CDR3 region has 16 residues. The DNA for the CDR3 is TGTGCCAGCACCTCTTACCGGGACAGGGGGCGTACTGAAGCTTTCTTT. This translates into CASTSYRDRGRTEAFF.

V usage is TRBV4-3 and J usage is TRBJ1-5; perhaps TRBD1 as D (6 bases). The germline CDR1 and CDR2 sequences are LGHNA and YSLEER. CDR3 length: 14 amino acids. Trimming pared 0 bases from V and 6 bases from J, leaving 9 bases between. The DNA for the CDR3 is TGCGCCAGCAGCCAAGATCAGGGGAGTCAGCCCCAGCATTTT. Its protein is CASSQDQGSQPQHF.

Comment on this clone: The conserved phenylalanine or tryptophan normally closing the CDR3 is absent here, so this likely arose from a read error. The chain joins TRBV7-2 to TRBJ2-7; a possible D gene is TRBD1 (5 bases). Trimming stripped 2 bases from V and 3 bases from J, with 11 bases between. The CDR3 extends over 14 amino acids. The germline gives CDR1 SGHTA, CDR2 FQGNSA. The CDR3 reads CASSLPDIRYEQYL. In nucleotides, the CDR3 is TGTGCCAGCAGCTTACCGGACATTCGCTACGAGCAGTACCTC.

The chain employs TRBV5-4 and TRBJ2-5; 8 bases are shared with TRBD2. The ends lost 3 bases at V and 5 bases at J; junction bases unmatched: 12. This CDR3 has 16 residues. Germline CDR1 SGHNT, CDR2 YYREEE (reference sequence). CDR3 sequence reads: CASSSGGRARYETQYF. DNA of the CDR3: TGTGCCAGCAGCTCGGGGGGGAGGGCGAGATATGAGACCCAGTACTTC.

This chain joins TRBV25-1 and TRBJ2-2; 8 positions match TRBD2. This CDR3 is built from 14 residues. V dropped 2 bases and J dropped 6; count of bases not matched to a gene: 2. CDR1 MGHDK and CDR2 SYGVNS come from the germline V gene. The CDR3 region is CASSEGLAAGELFF. CDR3 DNA: TGTGCCAGCAGTGAAGGACTAGCAGCCGGGGAGCTGTTTTTT.

As regards this clone: A read error may produce the germline difference seen at one junction end. The chain carries TRBV7-7 and TRBJ2-1, with 7 nucleotides matching TRBD2. CDR1 SSHAT and CDR2 FNYEAQ come from the germline V gene (reference sequence). The CDR3 extends over 16 amino acids. CDR3 in DNA: TGTGCTAGCAGCTTAGGAATTAGTGGGGGGGTCAATGAGCAGTTCTTC. As protein: CASSLGISGGVNEQFF.

This chain uses TRBV28 with TRBJ2-7; TRBD2 matches at 11 bases. Germline trimming cut 10 bases from V and 3 bases from J; bases unmatched to any gene: 5. CDR1 is MDHEN, CDR2 SYDVKM, per germline. CDR3 size: 13 residues. The DNA for the CDR3 is TGTGCCACCTCCGGGACTAGCGGCTACGAGCAGTACTTC. It specifies CATSGTSGYEQYF. The full variable domain, its missing parts supplied by reference TRBV28 and TRBJ2-7, is DVKVTQSSRYLVKRTGEKVFLECVQDMDHENMFWYRQDPGLGLRLIYFSYDVKMKEKGDIPEGYSVSREKKERFSLILESASTNQTSMYLCATSGTSGYEQYFGPGTRLTVT.